This T cell receptor beta chain was profiled in a study of OX40 agonist ivuxolimab in advanced cancers. CDR1 SGHRS and CDR2 YFSETQ come from the germline V gene. The CDR3 runs to 14 residues. V lost 0 bases, J lost 6 bases, and 5 bases stayed unmatched. General study points: A proportion of nonresponders additionally exhibited low normalized T-cell clonal expansion.

As concerns this clone: Its cognate antigen is unknown.

Libraries were prepared by immunoSEQ multiplex PCR; TCRdb keeps only in-frame clonotypes and omits some of them. The data contain roughly 76,000 clones, approximately 85% of them singletons. The clonotype was recovered from an adult with an advanced solid tumor such as melanoma, head and neck, liver or kidney cancer. This sequence joins TRBV5-1 and TRBJ1-2; 7 bases are a match to TRBD1. The sequencing here drew on CD4+ or CD8+ T cells sorted from blood, taken in a trial of the OX40 agonist ivuxolimab. In DNA, the CDR3 is TGCGCCAGCAGCTTGGATGACAGGGCCAATGGCTACACCTTC. Amino acids: CASSLDDRANGYTF.